The 19 T cell receptor beta chains presented below share a single source sample, sequenced in a study of blood T cell repertoires in COVID-19. Sequencing used immunoSEQ multiplex PCR; TCRdb keeps in-frame clones, though not all of them. The sample has fewer than 200,000 clones, approximately 85% seen once. The sequencing input was PBMCs or T cells enriched from blood (not recorded which). These receptors were taken from a young woman who had recovered from COVID-19.

The rearrangement links TRBV7-6 to TRBJ1-1; the match to TRBD1 covers 9 bases. The germline V gene encodes CDR1 SGHVS and CDR2 FNYEAQ. The CDR3 consists of 15 residues. After removal of 6 bases from V and 0 bases from J, the junction contained 5 bases not matched to a gene. CDR3 residues: CASSLGTGLNTEAFF. The CDR3 DNA follows: TGTGCCAGCAGTCTCGGGACAGGGCTGAACACTGAAGCTTTCTTT.

Notes on this clone: Other nucleotide sequences in the sample specify the same CDR3. V gene TRBV28 combines with J gene TRBJ2-7; no clear D. V gave up 2 bases and J gave up 1 base, with 6 bases separating them. This CDR3 comprises 13 residues. Germline lookup yields CDR1 MDHEN and CDR2 SYDVKM. The CDR3 nucleotides read TGTGCCAGCAGTTTAGGAGTTTCCTACGAGCAGTACTTC. Residues: CASSLGVSYEQYF.

The genes are TRBV5-1 and TRBJ2-7; D possibly corresponds to TRBD2 (5 bases). Germline loops: CDR1 SGHRS, CDR2 YFSETQ. Trimming took off 6 bases at V and 0 bases at J, with 10 bases between the two ends. The length of the CDR3 is 13 residues. In DNA form, the CDR3 reads TGCGCCAGCACCCTCGGGAACTCCTACGAGCAGTACTTC. Translated: CASTLGNSYEQYF.

This clone has a handful of counts. This sequence joins TRBV2 and TRBJ1-1; tentative D call: TRBD1 (6 bases). The CDR3 consists of 14 residues. Germline CDR1 SNHLY, CDR2 FYNNEI. Trimming shortened V by 6 bases and J by 5 bases, and 16 bases separated the two germline ends. This CDR3 reads CASRIQVQGTEAFF. The CDR3 DNA reads TGTGCCAGCAGGATTCAGGTTCAGGGGACTGAAGCTTTCTTT.

This clone was seen a few times. The chain recombines TRBV27 with TRBJ1-2; D not certain. This CDR3 contains 20 residues. The V gene lost 10 bases and the J gene lost 5 bases, with 38 bases spanning the gap. CDR1 and CDR2 from the germline V gene are MNHEY and SMNVEV (reference sequence). In nucleotides, the CDR3 is TGTGCCATCACCCCGAGCAGTTTAGTTCTCGTTCGCCCTATGAGGTATGGCTACACCTTC. This encodes CAITPSSLVLVRPMRYGYTF.

The V gene is TRBV19, the J gene TRBJ2-7, with 13 bases fitting TRBD2. With 4 bases clipped from V and 4 bases from J, the junction kept 4 bases outside the gene matches. CDR1 and CDR2 (germline): LNHDA, SQIVND (reference sequence). The CDR3 has 15 amino acids. This chain's CDR3 is CASSKGLAGPYEQYF. For the CDR3, the DNA is TGTGCCAGTAGTAAGGGACTAGCGGGGCCTTACGAGCAGTACTTC.

The V call is TRBV6-1, the J call TRBJ2-7, with 9 bases identical to TRBD2. The CDR3 length is 18 residues. Germline V gene data show CDR1 as MNHNS and CDR2 as SASEGT. V shed 0 bases, J shed 1 base, and the junction held 10 bases outside the gene matches. For the CDR3, the DNA is TGTGCCAGCAGTGAAGCGCGAGTGGTAGCGGGAGCTTCCTACGAGCAGTACTTC. This gives the protein CASSEARVVAGASYEQYF.

This chain uses TRBV2 with TRBJ2-1; TRBD2 might be the D (6 bases). Germline assignment: CDR1 SNHLY and CDR2 FYNNEI. Trimming left V 5 bases short and J 0 bases short, with 14 bases between. The CDR3 extends over 16 amino acids. The CDR3 loop reads CASSSSRESSYNEQFF. The DNA for the CDR3 is TGTGCCAGCAGTTCTTCTCGGGAGAGCTCCTACAATGAGCAGTTCTTC.

The V call is TRBV5-1, the J call TRBJ2-4; 14 nucleotides match TRBD2. Germline values: CDR1 SGHRS, CDR2 YFSETQ. The CDR3 sequence is 17 residues long. The trim removed 0 bases at V and 5 bases at J, leaving 4 bases unmatched. The CDR3 DNA reads as TGCGCCAGCAGCTTGGCCGGACTAGCGGGAGGAGAAAACATTCAGTACTTC. This gives the protein CASSLAGLAGGENIQYF.

V is TRBV7-3 and J is TRBJ1-2; 10 bases agree with TRBD1. Germline CDR1 SGHTA, CDR2 FQGTGA. With V trimmed by 1 base and J by 1 base, 3 bases remained unmatched. The CDR3 has 16 residues. The CDR3 sequence: CASSLIGTGDNYGYTF. As DNA, the CDR3 is TGTGCCAGCAGCTTAATCGGGACAGGGGATAACTATGGCTACACCTTC.

CDR3 amino acids: CASSSYRGVDTEAFF. The CDR3 DNA reads as TGCGCCAGCAGCTCATACAGGGGGGTGGACACTGAAGCTTTCTTT. The genes are TRBV5-1 and TRBJ1-1, with TRBD1 identical over 8 bases. V lost 3 bases, J lost 3 bases, and 7 bases stayed unmatched. Germline CDR1 reads SGHRS; CDR2 reads YFSETQ. This CDR3 spans 15 amino acids.

This clone was recorded a few times. The chain joins TRBV6-1 to TRBJ2-1; D is perhaps TRBD2 (7 bases). The CDR3 length is 15 residues. Germline CDR1 reads MNHNS; CDR2 reads SASEGT. The V end lost 1 base, the J end lost 5 bases, and 12 bases lay between the germline ends. This CDR3 is CASSEEEGGHNEQFF. The CDR3 DNA reads TGTGCCAGCAGTGAAGAGGAGGGGGGGCACAATGAGCAGTTCTTC.

The chain links TRBV6-6 to TRBJ2-5, with a possible D match to TRBD1 (5 bases). Per the germline V gene, CDR1 is MNHNY and CDR2 is SVGAGI (reference sequence). V lost 2 bases to trimming and J lost 3 bases, with 16 bases between them. This CDR3 region has 16 residues. The CDR3 nucleotides read TGTGCCAGCAGTTACCCCCGCGGCAGGGTAGAAGAGACCCAGTACTTC. Protein: CASSYPRGRVEETQYF.

The chain uses TRBV2 and TRBJ2-2; 7 bases match TRBD2. This CDR3 is 15 amino acids long. CDR1 and CDR2 from the germline V gene are SNHLY and FYNNEI. After removal of 4 bases from V and 2 bases from J, the junction contained 4 bases not matched to a gene. For the CDR3, the DNA is TGTGCCAGCAGTGTACTAGCGCCTAACACCGGGGAGCTGTTTTTT. Protein sequence: CASSVLAPNTGELFF.

CDR3 sequence: CASSFAQQGGAGPADTQYF. CDR3 bases: TGTGCCAGCAGCTTTGCGCAACAGGGAGGGGCGGGGCCCGCGGATACGCAGTATTTT. V usage is TRBV12-1 and J usage is TRBJ2-3; the table's D gene call, TRBD2, was not cross checked with the DNA. TRBV12-1 is a documented pseudogene. The CDR3 sequence is 19 residues long.

V gene TRBV19 combines with J gene TRBJ1-1; perhaps TRBD1 as D (5 bases). CDR3 length: 14 amino acids. Germline assignment: CDR1 LNHDA and CDR2 SQIVND (reference sequence). The germline V and J ends were trimmed by 6 bases and 5 bases, with 16 bases remaining between them. Here the CDR3 reads CASRTTGVGTEAFF. The CDR3 DNA sequence: TGTGCCAGTAGAACAACAGGAGTAGGAACTGAAGCTTTCTTT. The variable domain in full, completed from reference TRBV19 and TRBJ1-1, reads DGGITQSPKYLFRKEGQNVTLSCEQNLNHDAMYWYRQDPGQGLRLIYYSQIVNDFQKGDIAEGYSVSREKKESFPLTVTSAQKNPTAFYLCASRTTGVGTEAFFGQGTRLTVV.

The V call is TRBV2, the J call TRBJ1-6; possible D gene TRBD1, 5 bases. The germline CDR1 and CDR2 sequences are SNHLY and FYNNEI. Between the trimmed V and J ends, which lost 6 bases and 4 bases, there was a span of 19 bases. This CDR3 spans 17 amino acids. The CDR3 nucleotides read TGTGCCAGCAGGACAGAAAAACGAACACTATATAATTCACCCCTCCACTTT. Translation gives CASRTEKRTLYNSPLHF.

The chain joins TRBV9 to TRBJ1-2, with a possible D match to TRBD1 (5 bases). The CDR3 loop spans 14 amino acids. V dropped 6 bases and J dropped 0 bases, with 12 bases sitting between them. Germline loops: CDR1 SGDLS, CDR2 YYNGEE. CDR3 sequence reads: CASTLRDSNYGYTF. CDR3 nucleotide sequence: TGTGCCAGCACCCTCAGGGACTCTAACTATGGCTACACCTTC.

The chain combines TRBV11-3 with TRBJ2-1; 8 bases are shared with TRBD1. V lost 6 bases to trimming and J lost 7 bases; unmatched junction nucleotides: 8. This CDR3 is 14 amino acids long. The germline V gene has CDR1 SGHNT and CDR2 YENEEA. The CDR3 loop reads CASSPRTGKNEQFF. For the CDR3, the DNA is TGTGCCAGCAGTCCTCGGACAGGGAAAAATGAGCAGTTCTTC. The full variable domain, with the rest looked up from reference TRBV11-3 and TRBJ2-1, is EAGVVQSPRYKIIEKKQPVAFWCNPISGHNTLYWYLQNLGQGPELLIRYENEEAVDDSQLPKDRFSAERLKGVDSTLKIQPAELGDSAVYLCASSPRTGKNEQFFGPGTRLTVL.